This T cell receptor (beta chain) was profiled in a study of blood T cell repertoires in COVID-19. Original data processing: Amplification with reference gene primers provided the estimates of nucleated cell counts. TCRdb's table, derived via immunoSEQ multiplex PCR, lists solely in-frame clones and lacks some. The V and J calls and clone size come from that table; D and trimming were worked out from the DNA. Among 390,000 or so clones, 75% to 90% were seen once, and the ten largest hold 1.4%. Looked up from germline, CDR1 is KGHSH and CDR2 is LQKENI. The CDR3 runs to 14 residues. The V gene lost 4 bases and the J gene lost 2 bases, with 8 bases spanning the gap. A word on this clone: Within the sample, other DNA sequences also encode this same CDR3.

The chain is built from TRBV18 and TRBJ2-2; D is perhaps TRBD1 (6 bases). The sequence came from a woman in her twenties or thirties with active or convalescent COVID-19. The sequenced sample consisted of peripheral blood. CDR3 residues: CASSLDRNTGELFF. The DNA for the CDR3 is TGTGCCAGCTCACTGGACAGAAACACCGGGGAGCTGTTTTTT.